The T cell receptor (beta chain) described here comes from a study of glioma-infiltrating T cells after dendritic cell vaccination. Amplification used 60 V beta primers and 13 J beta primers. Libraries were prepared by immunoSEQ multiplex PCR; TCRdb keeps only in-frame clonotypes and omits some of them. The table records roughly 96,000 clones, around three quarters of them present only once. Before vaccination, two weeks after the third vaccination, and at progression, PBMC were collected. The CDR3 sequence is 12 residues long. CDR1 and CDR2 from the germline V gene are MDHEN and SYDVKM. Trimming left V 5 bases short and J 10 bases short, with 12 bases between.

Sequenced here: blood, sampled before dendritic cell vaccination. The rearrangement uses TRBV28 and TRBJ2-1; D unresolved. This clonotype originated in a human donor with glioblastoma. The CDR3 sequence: CASSRIGIEQFF. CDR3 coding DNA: TGTGCCAGCAGTCGAATCGGTATCGAGCAGTTCTTC.